Listed here are 26 T cell receptor beta chains from one sample, sequenced in a study of blood T cell repertoires in COVID-19. Generated by immunoSEQ multiplex PCR, the TCRdb table keeps only in-frame clones and is missing some. Among fewer than 45,000 clones, 85% to 95% were seen once, and the ten largest hold around 35%. Sequencing input: peripheral blood. These receptors came from a man in his 60s with active or convalescent COVID-19.

The CDR3 DNA follows: TGTGCCAGCAGTTACGGGACAGTCCCCTACGAGCAGTACTTC. Amino acids: CASSYGTVPYEQYF. The chain couples TRBV7-9 to TRBJ2-7; 7 positions match TRBD1. Germline CDR1 SEHNR, CDR2 FQNEAQ (reference sequence). The V and J ends lost 6 bases and 2 bases, in that order; junction bases with no gene match: 7. This CDR3 is 14 amino acids long.

This chain links TRBV9 with TRBJ2-1; 11 nucleotides match TRBD2. The germline V gene encodes CDR1 SGDLS and CDR2 YYNGEE. This CDR3 comprises 17 residues. V gave up 4 bases and J gave up 1 base; unmatched junction bases: 7. The CDR3 DNA follows: TGTGCCAGCAGCCTCCGAGGGACTAGCGGTTCCTACAATGAGCAGTTCTTC. Amino acid sequence: CASSLRGTSGSYNEQFF.

The chain employs TRBV28 and TRBJ2-3; D uncertain. This CDR3 comprises 14 residues. Trimming left V 3 bases short and J 0 bases short, with 7 bases between. Germline V gene data show CDR1 as MDHEN and CDR2 as SYDVKM. CDR3 coding DNA: TGTGCCAGCAGTTTTGGGCCTAGCACAGATACGCAGTATTTT. Residues: CASSFGPSTDTQYF.

A few counts support this clone. V and J are TRBV6-5 and TRBJ1-3; a possible D gene is TRBD1 (5 bases). This CDR3 region has 15 residues. Trimming pared 6 bases from V and 0 bases from J, leaving 12 bases between. CDR1 and CDR2 from the germline V gene are MNHEY and SVGAGI. The CDR3 DNA reads TGTGCCAGCAGAAGACAGTCCCACTCTGGAAACACCATATATTTT. This translates into CASRRQSHSGNTIYF.

The chain carries TRBV9 and TRBJ2-3; D gene ambiguous. The germline CDR1 and CDR2 sequences are SGDLS and YYNGEE. Trimming shortened V by 1 base and J by 1 base, and 10 bases separated the two germline ends. This CDR3 region has 15 residues. This CDR3 reads CASSVTTLGTDTQYF. Written as DNA, the CDR3 is TGTGCCAGCAGCGTAACGACTCTGGGCACAGATACGCAGTATTTT.

This chain connects TRBV18 to TRBJ1-3; D gene unclear. This CDR3 region has 15 residues. The germline V and J ends were trimmed by 6 bases and 0 bases, with 12 bases remaining between them. CDR1 is KGHSH and CDR2 is LQKENI in the germline V gene. DNA for the CDR3: TGTGCCAGCTCTCTAGACGGCCACTCTGGAAACACCATATATTTT. Protein product: CASSLDGHSGNTIYF.

This sequence joins TRBV18 and TRBJ2-1, with 7 bases matching TRBD1. The CDR3 covers 15 residues. CDR1 and CDR2 from the germline V gene are KGHSH and LQKENI. V lost 3 bases and J lost 4; bases outside the gene matches: 6. The CDR3 loop reads CASSPWDSDYNEQFF. The CDR3 nucleotides are TGTGCCAGCTCACCTTGGGACAGTGATTACAATGAGCAGTTCTTC.

This chain connects TRBV2 to TRBJ2-3; 16 positions match TRBD2. V dropped 6 bases and J dropped 2; count of bases not matched to a gene: 5. This CDR3 spans 17 amino acids. From germline, CDR1 is SNHLY and CDR2 FYNNEI. The CDR3 region is CASRAGTSGGATDTQYF. CDR3 nucleotides: TGTGCCAGCAGAGCCGGGACTAGCGGGGGGGCCACAGATACGCAGTATTTT.

This chain joins TRBV2 and TRBJ2-2; D is ambiguous. The CDR3 extends over 13 amino acids. Germline V gene lookup returns CDR1 SNHLY and CDR2 FYNNEI. Trimming took off 4 bases at V and 5 bases at J, with 8 bases between the two ends. CDR3 amino acids: CASSVESTGELFF. CDR3 coding DNA: TGTGCCAGCAGTGTGGAGTCAACCGGGGAGCTGTTTTTT.

This rearrangement joins TRBV19 to TRBJ2-1, with 9 positions matching TRBD2. Germline V gives CDR1 LNHDA, CDR2 SQIVND (reference sequence). The CDR3 consists of 17 residues. V was clipped by 0 bases and J by 2 bases; unmatched bases: 5. The CDR3 bases are TGTGCCAGTAGTATAGATCGCCTAGCGGGAACCTACAATGAGCAGTTCTTC. Its translation: CASSIDRLAGTYNEQFF.

The J gene is TRBJ2-3, the V gene TRBV28, with 7 positions matching TRBD1. Germline V lookup: CDR1 MDHEN, CDR2 SYDVKM. This CDR3 spans 14 amino acids. Unmatched junction bases numbered 6, after V lost 5 bases and J lost 4 bases. DNA of the CDR3: TGTGCCAGCAGTACCCCCGACAGGGCAGATACGCAGTATTTT. Translated: CASSTPDRADTQYF.

The gene calls are TRBV28 and TRBJ1-2; D unresolved. The germline gives CDR1 MDHEN, CDR2 SYDVKM. This CDR3 contains 11 residues. Trimming took 6 bases from V and 4 from J, leaving 6 bases between them. The CDR3 region has the DNA TGTGCCAGCAGCTTACGCTATGGCTACACCTTC. Translating it yields CASSLRYGYTF.

This clone turned up a few times. The chain carries TRBV7-8 and TRBJ2-7; 9 bases fit TRBD2. This CDR3 is built from 14 residues. V lost 2 bases, J lost 3 bases, and 2 bases stayed unmatched. Germline V CDR1 and CDR2: SGHVS, FQNEAQ. In DNA, the CDR3 is TGTGCCAGCAGCTTACTAGCGGGATACTACGAGCAGTACTTC. Translation: CASSLLAGYYEQYF.

This chain links TRBV5-4 with TRBJ1-6; weak D call: TRBD1 (5 bases). V lost 0 bases and J lost 7, with 8 bases in between. Germline CDR1 SGHNT, CDR2 YYREEE (reference sequence). The CDR3 spans 14 residues. The CDR3 DNA reads TGTGCCAGCAGCTTGGCCGGGGGGAATTCACCCCTCCACTTT. Encoded protein: CASSLAGGNSPLHF.

The chain employs TRBV2 and TRBJ1-5, with D possibly matching TRBD1 (6 bases). The CDR3 extends over 14 amino acids. Trimming took off 7 bases at V and 5 bases at J, with 15 bases between the two ends. Germline loops: CDR1 SNHLY, CDR2 FYNNEI. CDR3 in amino acids: CASNLNREYQPQHF. The CDR3 DNA is TGTGCCAGCAATTTGAACAGGGAATATCAGCCCCAGCATTTT.

The genes are TRBV18 and TRBJ2-3, with 7 bases aligning to TRBD1. The CDR3 runs 14 residues. Germline values: CDR1 KGHSH, CDR2 LQKENI. The V segment lost 3 bases and the J segment 6 bases; nucleotides outside the gene matches: 6. CDR3 sequence: CASSPGTVADTQYF. CDR3 coding DNA: TGTGCCAGCTCACCGGGGACAGTAGCCGATACGCAGTATTTT.

This sequence joins TRBV3-1 (or the pseudogene TRBV3-2) and TRBJ2-5; 11 bases are shared with TRBD2. Losses at the gene ends were 0 bases for V and 2 bases for J; bases not matched to a gene: 14. The CDR3 totals 20 residues. Germline CDR1 and CDR2: LGHDT and YNNKEL (reference sequence). The CDR3 is CASSQESKRSSGGVQETQYF. Here the CDR3 DNA reads TGTGCCAGCAGCCAAGAGTCGAAAAGAAGTAGCGGGGGGGTACAAGAGACCCAGTACTTC.

CDR3 in DNA: TGTGCCAGCAGTAGGTTAGGGGGCATGAGGGTTGAAGCTTTCTTT. The encoded protein is CASSRLGGMRVEAFF. The chain is built from TRBV25-1 and TRBJ1-1; 7 nucleotides line up with TRBD1. The CDR3 runs 15 residues. V lost 5 bases and J lost 7; bases outside the gene matches: 13. Germline V gene data show CDR1 as MGHDK and CDR2 as SYGVNS.

This clone was found once. V gene TRBV19 combines with J gene TRBJ1-3; D possibly corresponds to TRBD1 (5 bases). In germline, CDR1 is LNHDA, CDR2 SQIVND (reference sequence). The CDR3 has 16 residues. The V gene lost 2 bases and the J gene lost 0 bases, with 11 bases spanning the gap. CDR3 DNA sequence: TGTGCCAGTAGTATATCGTCGACAGTCTCTGGAAACACCATATATTTT. Residues: CASSISSTVSGNTIYF.

The chain is built from TRBV2 and TRBJ2-3; D remains unclear. The CDR3 consists of 16 residues. CDR1 is SNHLY, CDR2 FYNNEI, per germline. Trimming left V 4 bases short and J 2 bases short, with 16 bases between. The CDR3 nucleotides read TGTGCCAGCAGTGCATCAAGCGACCGGCCCACAGATACGCAGTATTTT. Protein product: CASSASSDRPTDTQYF.

In DNA, the CDR3 is TGTGCCAGCAGGGCAGGAGGGGCCCCTTACAATGAGCAGTTCTTC. Residues: CASRAGGAPYNEQFF. The chain links TRBV11-1 to TRBJ2-1, with a weak D call TRBD2 (6 bases). The V end was cut by 6 bases, the J end by 4 bases, with 16 bases between. CDR1 and CDR2 (germline): SGHAT, FQDESV (reference sequence). The CDR3 runs 15 residues.

CDR3 in DNA: TGCGCCAGCAGCGCGGCGGGGAGCACTGAAGCTTTCTTT. This encodes CASSAAGSTEAFF. This chain connects TRBV5-1 to TRBJ1-1; D unclear. Germline V CDR1 and CDR2: SGHRS, YFSETQ. V was pared by 4 bases and J by 4 bases, with 11 bases between. This CDR3 region has 13 residues.

The chain combines TRBV19 with TRBJ2-5, with D possibly TRBD2 on 7 matching bases. The CDR3 has 16 residues. Germline V CDR1 and CDR2: LNHDA, SQIVND (reference sequence). The germline V and J ends were trimmed by 6 bases and 5 bases, with 22 bases remaining between them. Here the CDR3 DNA reads TGTGCCAGTAGCCCTTGGGGAGGGGGGTCGAAGGAGACCCAGTACTTC. Its translation: CASSPWGGGSKETQYF.

The genes are TRBV27 and TRBJ2-2; 9 bases are shared with TRBD1. This CDR3 region has 14 residues. Germline-derived CDR1 and CDR2 are MNHEY and SMNVEV (reference sequence). The trim removed 3 bases at V and 8 bases at J, leaving 4 bases unmatched. This chain's CDR3 is CASSFGQGIGELFF. The CDR3 nucleotides read TGTGCCAGCAGTTTCGGACAGGGGATAGGGGAGCTGTTTTTT.

The chain links TRBV12-3 or TRBV12-4 to TRBJ2-3, with D possibly TRBD1 on 5 matching bases. V was trimmed by 6 bases and J by 3 bases, leaving 10 bases between them. CDR3 size: 13 residues. CDR3 in amino acids: CASSSTATDTQYF. The CDR3 DNA sequence: TGTGCCAGCAGCTCGACAGCGACAGATACGCAGTATTTT.

This clone was detected a few times. The rearrangement joins TRBV27 to TRBJ1-1; D is unclear. Trimming stripped 0 bases from V and 8 bases from J, with 10 bases between. The V gene's germline CDR1 is MNHEY and CDR2 SMNVEV (reference sequence). CDR3 length equals 13 residues. CDR3 protein: CASSLSPDNEAFF. In nucleotides, the CDR3 is TGTGCCAGCAGTTTATCCCCAGACAACGAAGCTTTCTTT.